Each of the 30 T cell receptor beta chains below was sequenced from the same sample in a study of T cells in tumors after PD-1 blockade. The method was immunoSEQ multiplex PCR; TCRdb's version includes in-frame clones alone and lacks a portion of them. Counted here are tens of thousands of clones, roughly 80% occurring once; the ten biggest clones make up 4% to 4.5%. The source was PBMCs, collected before anti-PD-1 treatment. These receptors all stem from a human donor with basal cell carcinoma.

This clone has just one count. The junction departs from germline at one end; a sequencing error may be responsible. The CDR3 loop is CARAGTDHRGAVF. DNA for the CDR3: TGCGCCAGAGCCGGGACAGATCACCGGGGAGCTGTTTTT. This chain links TRBV5-1 with TRBJ2-2, with TRBD1 identical over 7 bases. The germline gives CDR1 SGHRS, CDR2 YFSETQ. The CDR3 extends over 13 amino acids. Full variable domain (missing parts from reference TRBV5-1 and TRBJ2-2): KAGVTQTPRYLIKTRGQQVTLSCSPISGHRSVSWYQQTPGQGLQFLFEYFSETQRNKGNFPGRFSGRQFSNSRSEMNVSTLELGDSALYLCARAGTDHRGAVFGEGSRLTVL.

V is TRBV28 and J is TRBJ2-7, with D unresolved. CDR1 is MDHEN, CDR2 SYDVKM, per germline. Trimming stripped 1 base from V and 1 base from J, with 17 bases between. There are 17 residues in the CDR3. In nucleotides, the CDR3 is TGTGCCAGCAGTTTATTATTTGGGCCTCAGGCGTCCTACGAGCAGTACTTC. It translates to CASSLLFGPQASYEQYF. The whole variable domain, filled in from reference TRBV28 and TRBJ2-7, reads DVKVTQSSRYLVKRTGEKVFLECVQDMDHENMFWYRQDPGLGLRLIYFSYDVKMKEKGDIPEGYSVSREKKERFSLILESASTNQTSMYLCASSLLFGPQASYEQYFGPGTRLTVT.

V gene TRBV2 combines with J gene TRBJ1-1; tentative D call: TRBD1 (6 bases). CDR1 is SNHLY, CDR2 FYNNEI, per germline. This CDR3 comprises 15 residues. The ends were cut back, 4 bases at V and 0 bases at J, with 12 bases in the middle. CDR3 bases: TGTGCCAGCAGTGGAGGCGGGACACTGAACACTGAAGCTTTCTTT. Translation: CASSGGGTLNTEAFF.

The J gene is TRBJ1-1, the V gene TRBV3-1 (or the pseudogene TRBV3-2); possibly TRBD1 for D (6 bases). V was clipped by 0 bases and J by 4 bases, with 12 bases between them. This CDR3 region has 15 residues. CDR1 and CDR2 (germline): LGHDT, YNNKEL (reference sequence). The CDR3 protein is CASSQEGAAVTEAFF. The DNA of the CDR3 is TGTGCCAGCAGCCAAGAGGGGGCGGCGGTCACTGAAGCTTTCTTT.

V and J are TRBV21-1 and TRBJ2-1. TRBV21-1 is a pseudogene. This CDR3 has 19 residues. This CDR3 is CASSKALCQGHSGYNEQFF. The CDR3 bases are TGTGCCAGCAGCAAAGCGCTTTGTCAGGGCCATTCGGGGTACAATGAGCAGTTCTTC.

The rearrangement uses TRBV7-2 and TRBJ1-5; 8 positions match TRBD1. CDR1 and CDR2 from the germline V gene are SGHTA and FQGNSA. The CDR3 is 15 amino acids. J lost 6 bases, V lost 5 bases, and 9 bases had no gene match. The CDR3 DNA reads as TGTGCCAGCAGCCCAGGGACAGGTCAGGTTCAGCCCCAGCATTTT. Amino acid sequence: CASSPGTGQVQPQHF.

The chain has TRBV6-4 and TRBJ1-1; TRBD1 matches at 7 bases. Germline V lookup: CDR1 MRHNA, CDR2 SNTAGT. V shed 5 bases and J 5 bases; nucleotides not matched to a gene: 8. The CDR3 runs to 14 residues. The CDR3 sequence: CASSPGTAGTEAFF. The DNA for the CDR3 is TGTGCCAGCAGTCCCGGGACAGCAGGAACTGAAGCTTTCTTT.

This chain joins TRBV5-6 and TRBJ1-5; D is uncertain. V gave up 4 bases and J gave up 7 bases, with 18 bases separating them. Germline V CDR1 and CDR2: SGHDT, YYEEEE. This CDR3 is 15 amino acids long. The CDR3 reads CASSLGRTPGQPQHF. The CDR3 coding sequence is TGTGCCAGCAGCCTTGGACGGACCCCAGGCCAGCCCCAGCATTTT.

This rearrangement joins TRBV21-1 to TRBJ1-2; the D call of TRBD1 is as the table states it, not checked on the DNA. TRBV21-1 is tagged as a pseudogene. The CDR3 spans 14 residues. The CDR3 here is CASSNTGQGYGYTF. CDR3 DNA: TGTGCCAGCAGCAATACAGGACAGGGCTATGGCTACACCTTC.

V usage is TRBV4-2 and J usage is TRBJ2-1; D unclear. Germline assignment: CDR1 LGHNA and CDR2 YNFKEQ. The CDR3 length is 14 residues. V was cut by 0 bases and J by 3 bases, with 6 bases left in between. The CDR3 nucleotides are TGTGCCAGCAGCCAAGAGACATTCTACAATGAGCAGTTCTTC. Protein sequence: CASSQETFYNEQFF.

This clone was picked up a small number of times. The J gene is TRBJ2-7, the V gene TRBV27; TRBD1 matches 9 bases. Germline lookup yields CDR1 MNHEY and CDR2 SMNVEV (reference sequence). This CDR3 region has 13 residues. The ends lost 10 bases at V and 3 bases at J; junction bases unmatched: 7. CDR3 nucleotides: TGTGCCACCACACCGGGACAGGGCTACGAGCAGTACTTC. This sequence encodes CATTPGQGYEQYF.

The chain is built from TRBV6-5 and TRBJ1-1; D not resolved. The CDR3 spans 14 residues. The germline V and J ends were trimmed by 6 bases and 4 bases, with 15 bases remaining between them. Per germline, CDR1 MNHEY and CDR2 SVGAGI. CDR3 sequence reads: CASSPSWKGTEAFF. The CDR3 nucleotides read TGTGCCAGCAGCCCATCGTGGAAGGGCACTGAAGCTTTCTTT.

The chain carries TRBV5-1 and TRBJ1-3; D possibly corresponds to TRBD1 (6 bases). Deletions cut 0 bases from V and 2 bases from J, with 9 bases between. The CDR3 runs to 15 residues. Per the germline V gene, CDR1 is SGHRS and CDR2 is YFSETQ. The CDR3 DNA sequence: TGCGCCAGCAGCTTGGAAGGGGGAGCTGGAAACACCATATATTTT. Translating it yields CASSLEGGAGNTIYF.

This clone was recorded once. The chain is built from TRBV4-2 and TRBJ2-5; 10 bases are a match to TRBD2. The J segment lost 5 bases and the V segment lost 5 bases, leaving 5 bases of the junction unmatched. Per the germline V gene, CDR1 is LGHNA and CDR2 is YNFKEQ. This CDR3 spans 14 amino acids. The CDR3 loop reads CASSSGTSEETQYF. DNA for the CDR3: TGTGCCAGCAGCTCCGGGACTAGCGAGGAGACCCAGTACTTC.

V is TRBV7-8 and J is TRBJ1-2, with 9 bases identical to TRBD1. There are 16 residues in the CDR3. Germline CDR1 reads SGHVS; CDR2 reads FQNEAQ. Trimming took 3 bases from V and 4 from J; bases not matched to a gene: 9. The CDR3 nucleotides read TGTGCCAGCAGCTTGTTGGGGGGACAGGGTTCCTATGGCTACACCTTC. Its translation is CASSLLGGQGSYGYTF.

J is TRBJ1-1 and V is TRBV29-1, with D uncertain. CDR1 and CDR2 (germline): SQVTM, ANQGSEA. V lost 5 bases and J lost 6, with 10 bases in between. The CDR3 is 11 residues long. This CDR3 is CSVPKNSEAFF. The DNA for the CDR3 is TGCAGCGTTCCAAAGAATTCTGAAGCTTTCTTT.

This rearrangement joins TRBV15 to TRBJ2-4, with D possibly TRBD1 on 6 matching bases. The germline CDR1 and CDR2 sequences are LNHNV and YYDKDF (reference sequence). CDR3 size: 19 residues. Between the trimmed V and J ends, which lost 3 bases and 0 bases, there was a span of 21 bases. The CDR3 DNA sequence: TGTGCCACCAGCAGGGGGATACAGGGTATTACATCAGCCAAAAACATTCAGTACTTC. Residues: CATSRGIQGITSAKNIQYF.

This chain links TRBV9 with TRBJ2-7; 7 bases are shared with TRBD1. Germline CDR1 reads SGDLS; CDR2 reads YYNGEE. With V trimmed by 3 bases and J by 2 bases, 5 bases remained unmatched. The CDR3 contains 14 residues. The CDR3 DNA reads TGTGCCAGCAGCGGGCTAGGGGGCGCCTACGAGCAGTACTTC. Its protein is CASSGLGGAYEQYF.

This clone was observed a single time. The rearrangement joins TRBV5-1 to TRBJ1-4; tentative D call: TRBD1 (6 bases). Germline CDR1 reads SGHRS; CDR2 reads YFSETQ. Trimming stripped 4 bases from V and 5 bases from J, with 15 bases between. CDR3 length: 15 amino acids. The CDR3 here is CASSPEQGQNEKLFF. The CDR3 nucleotides are TGCGCCAGCAGCCCGGAACAGGGCCAGAATGAAAAACTGTTTTTT.

The rearrangement links TRBV7-6 to TRBJ2-5; weak D call: TRBD2 (5 bases). V gave up 1 base and J gave up 4 bases, with 13 bases separating them. Per germline, CDR1 SGHVS and CDR2 FNYEAQ. The CDR3 has 15 amino acids. CDR3 nucleotide sequence: TGTGCCAGCAGCTTAGGAGGACTTGTATTAGAGACCCAGTACTTC. Translation: CASSLGGLVLETQYF.

The chain has TRBV7-6 and TRBJ2-3; D not certain. The CDR3 has 17 amino acids. Germline assignment: CDR1 SGHVS and CDR2 FNYEAQ. Trimming removed 5 bases from V and 0 bases from J, with 18 bases in between. The chain's CDR3 is CASSPGRLLASTDTQYF. The CDR3 region has the DNA TGTGCCAGCAGCCCTGGACGGCTCCTGGCTAGCACAGATACGCAGTATTTT.

The V gene is TRBV13, the J gene TRBJ2-6, with unresolved D. Germline V gives CDR1 PRHDT, CDR2 FYEKMQ (reference sequence). The CDR3 totals 15 residues. V lost 4 bases to trimming and J lost 0 bases, with 7 bases between them. The CDR3 DNA sequence: TGTGCCAGCAGCTCCGATATCTCTGGGGCCAACGTCCTGACTTTC. It yields the protein CASSSDISGANVLTF. The variable domain in full, with the rest retrieved from reference TRBV13 and TRBJ2-6, is AAGVIQSPRHLIKEKRETATLKCYPIPRHDTVYWYQQGPGQDPQFLISFYEKMQSDKGSIPDRFSAQQFSDYHSELNMSSLELGDSALYFCASSSDISGANVLTFGAGSRLTVL.

The rearrangement uses TRBV7-2 and TRBJ2-5; unclear D gene. The V gene's germline CDR1 is SGHTA and CDR2 FQGNSA. Between the trimmed V and J ends, which lost 1 base and 1 base, there was a span of 7 bases. The CDR3 runs 14 residues. This chain's CDR3 is CASSLVSSQETQYF. The CDR3 coding sequence is TGTGCCAGCAGCTTAGTGTCGTCCCAAGAGACCCAGTACTTC.

V and J are TRBV6-5 and TRBJ1-1; D is unclear. With 2 bases removed from V and 2 bases from J, the gap between germline ends came to 9 bases. The CDR3 has 14 residues. In germline, CDR1 is MNHEY, CDR2 SVGAGI. The CDR3 loop is CASSYRVGNTEAFF. The CDR3 DNA reads as TGTGCCAGCAGTTACCGGGTCGGAAACACTGAAGCTTTCTTT.

DNA for the CDR3: TGTGCCAGCAGTGCGGGGACTAGCGGTGGGTTCTTC. Protein product: CASSAGTSGGFF. The chain joins TRBV2 to TRBJ2-1; 11 nucleotides match TRBD2. Per the germline V gene, CDR1 is SNHLY and CDR2 is FYNNEI. Trimming at V came to 4 bases and at J to 15 bases, leaving 5 bases not matched to a gene. CDR3 length: 12 amino acids.

This clone showed up just once. This chain joins TRBV30 and TRBJ2-7; 8 bases map to TRBD2. The germline V gene encodes CDR1 GTSNPN and CDR2 SVGIG (reference sequence). This CDR3 comprises 14 residues. Trimming removed 2 bases from V and 3 bases from J; junction bases left unmatched: 6. CDR3 sequence reads: CAWSPAGAIYEQYF. The CDR3 region has the DNA TGTGCCTGGAGTCCAGCGGGGGCTATCTACGAGCAGTACTTC. Using reference TRBV30 and TRBJ2-7 for the parts outside the CDR3, the full variable domain is SQTIHQWPATLVQPVGSPLSLECTVEGTSNPNLYWYRQAAGRGLQLLFYSVGIGQISSEVPQNLSASRPQDRQFILSSKKLLLSDSGFYLCAWSPAGAIYEQYFGPGTRLTVT.

V is TRBV10-3 and J is TRBJ1-6; a weak D match, TRBD1 (6 bases). The CDR3 has 16 amino acids. CDR1 and CDR2 (germline): ENHRY, SYGVKD. V shed 8 bases and J shed 7 bases, with 21 bases lying between them. CDR3 loop: CAIGREGDSLNSPLHF. As DNA, the CDR3 is TGTGCCATCGGGAGGGAGGGGGACTCCCTGAATTCACCCCTCCACTTT.

V usage is TRBV19 and J usage is TRBJ2-5; 7 bases align to TRBD1. Trimming cost V 4 bases and J 4 bases; bases outside gene matches: 9. The CDR3 runs 15 residues. Looked up from germline, CDR1 is LNHDA and CDR2 is SQIVND (reference sequence). This CDR3 reads CASSTRQGRGETQYF. CDR3 sequence (DNA): TGTGCCAGTAGTACCCGACAGGGACGAGGAGAGACCCAGTACTTC.

The genes are TRBV10-3 and TRBJ2-5, with D tentatively TRBD2 (5 bases). This CDR3 is 12 amino acids long. CDR1 is ENHRY, CDR2 SYGVKD, per germline. V shed 4 bases and J shed 9 bases, with 12 bases lying between them. This CDR3 is CAISGGEVPQYF. The CDR3 DNA sequence: TGTGCCATCAGTGGGGGAGAGGTTCCCCAGTACTTC.

This chain uses TRBV12-3 or TRBV12-4 with TRBJ2-7, with D possibly matching TRBD2 (5 bases). This CDR3 is built from 12 residues. V was pared by 3 bases and J by 6 bases, with 9 bases between. For the CDR3, the DNA is TGTGCCAGCAGTTTGACGGGGAGCGAGCAGTACTTC. It yields the protein CASSLTGSEQYF.